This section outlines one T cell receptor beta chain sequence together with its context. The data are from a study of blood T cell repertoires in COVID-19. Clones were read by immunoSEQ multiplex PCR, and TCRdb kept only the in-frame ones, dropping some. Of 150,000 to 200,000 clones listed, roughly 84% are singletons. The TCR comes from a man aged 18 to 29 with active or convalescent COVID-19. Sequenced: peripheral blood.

In nucleotides, the CDR3 is TGTGCCACCAGTGACCGGGGACAGGGGAAGGGAGATACGCAGTATTTT. Residues: CATSDRGQGKGDTQYF. The genes are TRBV24-1 and TRBJ2-3; 10 bases align to TRBD1. The CDR3 extends over 16 amino acids. CDR1 and CDR2 (germline): KGHDR, SFDVKD. V gave up 4 bases and J gave up 5 bases; unmatched junction bases: 8.